These T cell receptor beta chains were read from a single sample in a study of cytomegalovirus exposure and HLA in healthy donors. The assay was immunoSEQ multiplex PCR, and TCRdb's table has in-frame clones only and misses some. The sample comprises about 120,000 clones, around 89% of which are singletons, and approximately 2% rests with the top ten. Material for sequencing was PBMCs. These TCRs come from a man aged 18 to 35 in good health and CMV-seronegative. The CDR3 runs from the conserved cysteine through the conserved F or W.

J	V	CDR3
TRBJ2-5	TRBV7-9	CASSFAKTRQETQYF
TRBJ2-1	TRBV4-1	CASSQAGTSINEQFF
TRBJ2-7	TRBV4-2	CASSQDLASGGLGSDYEQYF
TRBJ1-3	TRBV5-4	CASSLDTSSGNTIYF
TRBJ2-5	TRBV6-4	CASSDGPGTGKETQYF
TRBJ2-1	TRBV27	CASSLSRYNEQFF
TRBJ2-1	TRBV7-9	CASSSSGRNNEQFF
TRBJ1-5	TRBV7-8	CASSLGDRASQPQHF
TRBJ2-1	TRBV6-5	CASSYSSGRVYNEQFF
TRBJ2-1	TRBV7-9	CASSSYRVDNEQFF
TRBJ2-7	TRBV7-2	CASSLGLLPYEQYF
TRBJ2-1	TRBV4-1	CASSQNRYEQFF
TRBJ2-7	TRBV18	CASSPTTLGLAGAGHEQYF
TRBJ1-5	TRBV5-6	CASSQAQGNQPQHF
TRBJ1-1	TRBV28	CASSFGGLNTEAFF
TRBJ2-7	TRBV7-8	CASRPGPEYEQYF
TRBJ2-7	TRBV2	CARQGGTGTLEQYF
TRBJ1-1	TRBV25-1	CASSDSGQFSSEAFF
TRBJ2-2	TRBV11-2	CATSSLRTGELFF
TRBJ2-1	TRBV6-6	CASSYSYSGGTNEQFF
TRBJ1-1	TRBV15	CATSSPTQGTEAFF
TRBJ1-2	TRBV19	CASSGRQGSGGYTF
TRBJ2-7	TRBV2	CASSGGQGREQYF
TRBJ1-3	TRBV7-2	CASRRQGAFGNTIYF
TRBJ2-2	TRBV9	CASSARLAENTGELFF
TRBJ2-7	TRBV4-3	CASSQAGGPPYEQYF
TRBJ2-2	TRBV5-4	CASSAQGGELFF
TRBJ2-7	TRBV29-1	CSVAQGAYEQYF
TRBJ1-2	TRBV7-9	CASSSQGGTGFRYTF
TRBJ1-4	TRBV4-3	CASSQDEGSLFF
TRBJ1-4	TRBV18	CASSPEREKLFF
TRBJ2-1	TRBV4-1	CASSLERTGMRNEQFF
TRBJ2-1	TRBV15	CATSSSLMQFF
TRBJ2-1	TRBV11-3	CASSLDGIEGHEQFF
TRBJ2-1	TRBV6-5	CASSYKGRIGAWFF
TRBJ1-5	TRBV2	CASRSQTGNSNQPQHF
TRBJ1-1	TRBV6-6	CASSYYPGQGTEAFF
TRBJ1-2	TRBV30	CAWSVIRAGGYGYTF
TRBJ2-2	TRBV13	CASRGTSGRRNTGELFF
TRBJ2-1	TRBV6-5	CASSYGFVGQYNEQFF
TRBJ2-7	TRBV5-4	CASSLSPSNYEQYF
TRBJ2-7	TRBV6-5	CASRNPGQGSYEQYF
TRBJ2-5	TRBV14	CASSQDREEFQETQYF
TRBJ2-7	TRBV21-1	CASSYRDRDPYEQYF
TRBJ2-5	TRBV27	CASSLISDQETQYF
TRBJ2-1	TRBV7-8	CASSLVSGSSYNEQFF
TRBJ1-5	TRBV28	CASLTGVSNQPQHF
TRBJ2-4	TRBV7-6	CASSQYRGYAKNIQYF
TRBJ1-6	TRBV2	CASSEGQGRLTLHF
TRBJ2-3	TRBV28	CASSLFSGYTDTQYF
TRBJ1-2	TRBV6-5	CASSYSRTGVPYGYTF
TRBJ2-2	TRBV11-3	CASSLGPMSAGELFF
TRBJ2-1	TRBV27	CASRQSRDSYNEQFF
TRBJ2-1	TRBV2	CASSDSARGDYNEQFF
TRBJ1-1	TRBV13	CASSSYSLTEAFF